This T cell receptor beta chain was sequenced for a study of CD8+CD57+ T cells in acquired aplastic anemia. Study results and limitations: Patients and controls turned out to have roughly 29 CD8+ CDR3 sequences in common.

At least ten counts were recorded for this clonotype. Antigen unknown. Profiling of TCR beta VDJ combinations and CDR3 sequences used genomic DNA as template. TCRdb reanalysed the reads using MiXCR and keeps one entry per CDR3 protein. The sample has roughly 290,000 distinct CDR3 sequences; approximately 58% are singletons. Patients chosen for sequencing had shown CD8+CD57+ cell expansion by flow cytometry. A severe acquired aplastic anemia diagnosis applied to all patients. No therapy had been given to the patients at the time of blood sampling. The CDR3 runs 13 residues. The V gene's germline CDR1 is SGHTA and CDR2 FQGTGA. Trimming removed 5 bases at V and 8 bases at J, with 14 bases between.

The clonotype comes from a human donor with aplastic anemia. J is TRBJ2-3 and V is TRBV7-3, with D perhaps matching TRBD2 (5 bases). The sequencing sample was made of sorted CD4+, CD8+, or CD8+CD57+ T cells (not recorded which) from PBMCs. CDR3 sequence: CASSPTSFGTQYF. CDR3 DNA: TGTGCCAGCAGCCCAACTAGTTTCGGTACGCAGTATTTT.